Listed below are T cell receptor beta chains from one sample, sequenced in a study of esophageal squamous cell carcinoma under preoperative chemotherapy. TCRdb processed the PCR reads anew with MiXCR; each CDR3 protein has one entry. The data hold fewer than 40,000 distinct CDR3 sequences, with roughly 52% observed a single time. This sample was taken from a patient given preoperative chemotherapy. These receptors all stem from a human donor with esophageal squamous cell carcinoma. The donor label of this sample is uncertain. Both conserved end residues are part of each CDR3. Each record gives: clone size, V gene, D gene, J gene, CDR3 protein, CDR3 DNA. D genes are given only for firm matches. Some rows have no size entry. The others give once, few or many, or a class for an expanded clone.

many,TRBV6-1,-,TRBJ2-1,CASRRGYNEQFF,TGTGCCAGCAGGAGGGGGTACAATGAGCAGTTCTTC
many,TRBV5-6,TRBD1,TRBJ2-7,CASSRTGGIGEQYF,TGTGCCAGCAGTAGGACAGGGGGTATCGGCGAGCAGTACTTC
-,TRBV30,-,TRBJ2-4,CAWSVGESAKNIQYF,TGTGCCTGGAGTGTAGGAGAGTCGGCCAAAAACATTCAGTACTTC
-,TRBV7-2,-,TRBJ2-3,CASRGQGGRDKDTQYF,TGTGCCAGCAGGGGGCAGGGGGGCAGAGACAAAGATACGCAGTATTTT
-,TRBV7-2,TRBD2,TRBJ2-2,CASSLGGVNTGELFF,TGTGCCAGCAGCCTCGGGGGGGTGAACACCGGGGAGCTGTTTTTT
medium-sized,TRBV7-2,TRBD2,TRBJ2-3,CASSLAGLAGGGGGTDTQYF,TGTGCCAGCAGCTTAGCAGGACTAGCGGGAGGGGGAGGCGGCACAGATACGCAGTATTTT
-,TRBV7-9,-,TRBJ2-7,CASSRRVKNTQYF,TGTGCCAGCAGCCGACGAGTCAAAAACACGCAGTACTTC
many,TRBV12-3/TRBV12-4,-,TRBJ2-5,CASRGFQETQYF,TGTGCCTCAAGGGGGTTCCAAGAGACCCAGTACTTC
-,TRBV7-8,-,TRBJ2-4,CASSSRQWAKNTQYF,TGTGCCAGCAGCTCACGCCAGTGGGCCAAAAATACGCAGTATTTC
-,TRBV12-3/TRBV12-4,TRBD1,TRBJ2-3,CASSKEPTGEQYF,TGTGCCAGCAGCAAGGAGCCCACAGGGGAGCAGTATTTT
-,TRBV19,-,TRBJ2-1,CASSTTLGEQFF,TGTGCCAGTAGTACCACCCTAGGTGAGCAGTTCTTC
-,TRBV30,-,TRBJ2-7,CAWMAGGEQYF,TGTGCCTGGATGGCAGGCGGCGAGCAGTACTTC
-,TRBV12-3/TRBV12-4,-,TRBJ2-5,CAGPSAGDKEIQYF,TGTGCGGGGCCCTCGGCCGGGGACAAAGAGATTCAGTACTTC
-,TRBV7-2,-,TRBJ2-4,CAGLGGREQDIQYF,TGTGCCGGGCTCGGGGGCCGTGAACAAGACATCCAGTACTTC
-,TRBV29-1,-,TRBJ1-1,CSSEGIGEAFF,TGCAGCTCTGAAGGGATCGGAGAAGCTTTCTTT
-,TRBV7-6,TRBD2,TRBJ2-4,CGCSLDAPIGGGDQDTQYF,TGTGGCTGCAGCTTGGATGCGCCCATCGGGGGGGGAGACCAAGACACCCAGTACTTC
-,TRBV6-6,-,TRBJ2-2,CASSPPGPYTGELFF,TGTGCCAGCAGTCCTCCGGGACCCTACACCGGGGAGCTGTTTTTT
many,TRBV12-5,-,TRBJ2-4,CASGLGTAKNIQYF,TGTGCTAGTGGTTTAGGGACAGCCAAAAACATTCAGTACTTC
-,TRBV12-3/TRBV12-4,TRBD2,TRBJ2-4,CASSVAGLGGKDTQYF,TGTGCCAGCAGTGTAGCGGGGCTGGGGGGCAAAGACACTCAGTACTTT
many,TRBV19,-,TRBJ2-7,CASSGGGGEQYF,TGTGCCAGTAGTGGAGGGGGGGGCGAGCAGTACTTC
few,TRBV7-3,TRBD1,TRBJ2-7,CASSLRDIRDRVPYEQYF,TGTGCCAGCAGTCTACGAGATATCCGGGACAGGGTGCCCTACGAGCAGTACTTC
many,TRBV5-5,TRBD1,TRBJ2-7,CASSSGQGFSYEQYF,TGTGCCAGCAGCTCCGGACAGGGTTTCTCCTACGAGCAGTACTTC
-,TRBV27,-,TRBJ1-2,CASKPTGTNYGYTF,TGTGCCAGCAAACCGACAGGAACGAACTATGGCTACACCTTC
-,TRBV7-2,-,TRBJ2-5,CACTGHGGRGKETQYF,TGTGCCTGCACCGGACACGGGGGCCGAGGGAAAGAGACCCAGTACTTC
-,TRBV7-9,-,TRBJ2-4,CASSVLRGRSKNIQYF,TGTGCCAGCAGCGTGTTGCGCGGGCGGTCAAAAAACATTCAGTACTTC
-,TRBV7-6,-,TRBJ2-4,CASSLITGLGAKNTQYF,TGTGCCAGCAGCCTAATTACAGGGCTGGGAGCCAAAAACACGCAGTATTTC
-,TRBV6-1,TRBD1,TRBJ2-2,CASSLRQVNTGEQFF,TGTGCCAGCAGCCTCCGACAGGTGAACACAGGGGAGCAGTTTTTT
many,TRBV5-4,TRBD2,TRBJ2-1,CASSLAAGGSYNEQFF,TGTGCCAGCAGCTTGGCCGCGGGAGGTTCCTACAATGAGCAGTTCTTC
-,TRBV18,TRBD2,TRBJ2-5,CASSPLSSGSMETQYF,TGTGCCAGCTCACCCCTAAGTAGCGGGAGTATGGAGACCCAGTACTTC
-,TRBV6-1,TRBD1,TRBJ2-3,CASRDRAGRGTETQYF,TGTGCCAGCAGGGATCGGGCCGGCCGAGGGACAGAGACCCAGTATTTT
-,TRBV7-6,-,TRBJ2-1,CAGLGGRDEGTQYF,TGTGCGGGCCTCGGGGGCCGGGACGAGGGTACGCAGTACTTT
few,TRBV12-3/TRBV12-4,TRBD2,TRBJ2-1,CASRHSGRRDNEQFF,TGTGCCAGCAGGCATAGCGGGAGGAGGGACAATGAGCAGTTCTTC
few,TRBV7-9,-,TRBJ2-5,CASSAEGSETQYF,TGTGCCAGCAGCGCGGAGGGGTCAGAGACCCAGTACTTC
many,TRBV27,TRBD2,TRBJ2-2,CASSPGTSGSVRTGELFF,TGTGCCAGCAGTCCAGGGACTAGCGGGAGTGTTCGAACCGGGGAGCTGTTTTTT
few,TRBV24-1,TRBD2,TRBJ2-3,CATSDLSGRNRDTQYF,TGTGCCACCAGTGACCTTAGCGGGAGGAATAGAGATACGCAGTATTTT
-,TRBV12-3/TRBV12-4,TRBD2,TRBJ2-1,CASSYGTSAYNEQFF,TGTGCCAGCAGCTACGGGACTAGCGCCTACAATGAGCAGTTCTTC
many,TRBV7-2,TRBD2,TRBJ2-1,CASSSPIAGGRSYNEQFF,TGTGCCAGCAGCTCGCCTATAGCGGGCGGGCGCTCCTACAATGAGCAGTTCTTC
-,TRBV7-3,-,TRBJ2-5,CASSSIPGGGDQKTQYF,TGTGCCAGCAGCTCGATACCCGGGGGCGGGGACCAAAAGACCCAGTACTTC
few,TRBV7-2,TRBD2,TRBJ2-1,CASSGRLATDTQFF,TGTGCCAGCAGCGGGAGACTAGCAACAGATACGCAGTTCTTC
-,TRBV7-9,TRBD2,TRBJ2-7,CASRVAGLCATDMQYF,TGTGCCAGCCGCGTAGCGGGGCTGTGTGCCACAGACATGCAGTACTTC
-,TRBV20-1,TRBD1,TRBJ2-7,CSVVGRGTGVFYEQYF,TGCAGTGTCGTGGGACGCGGGACAGGGGTTTTTTACGAGCAGTACTTC
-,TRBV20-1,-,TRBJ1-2,CSAGSGDGTNNYGYTF,TGCAGTGCTGGTTCGGGCGACGGGACAAATAACTATGGCTACACCTTC
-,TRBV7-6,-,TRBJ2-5,CASRLGGRDQDTQYF,TGTGCCAGCAGGCTGGGGGGCCGTGACCAAGACACCCAGTACTTC
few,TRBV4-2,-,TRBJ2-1,CASSRSLNEQFF,TGTGCCAGCAGCCGGTCATTAAATGAGCAGTTCTTC
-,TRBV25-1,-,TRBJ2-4,CASSGLGLCGTDTQYF,TGTGCCAGCAGCGGCTTGGGGTTGTGCGGCACAGATACGCAGTACTTC
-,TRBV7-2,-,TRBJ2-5,CASRGRRPPDTQYF,TGTGCCAGCAGGGGGCGGCGTCCCCCAGATACCCAGTACTTC
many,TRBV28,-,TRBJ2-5,CASLEGPQETQYF,TGTGCCAGCCTCGAGGGACCACAAGAGACCCAGTACTTC
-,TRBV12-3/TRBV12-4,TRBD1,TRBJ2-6,CASSLGTGFMANVQYF,TGTGCCAGCAGTTTGGGGACAGGGTTCATGGCCAACGTCCAGTATTTC
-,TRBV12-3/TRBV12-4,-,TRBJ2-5,CASSSMAQKETQYF,TGTGCCAGCAGTTCAATGGCCCAAAAAGAGACCCAGTACTTC
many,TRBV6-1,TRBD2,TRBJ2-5,CASSDPGLALREQYF,TGTGCCAGCAGTGACCCGGGACTAGCTCTTAGGGAGCAGTACTTC
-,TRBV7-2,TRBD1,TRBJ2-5,CASSRGHRGNEETQYF,TGTGCCAGCAGCCGAGGGCACAGGGGAAATGAAGAGACTCAGTACTTC
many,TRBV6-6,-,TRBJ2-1,CASSQATYRLNEQFF,TGTGCCAGCAGTCAGGCTACATACCGGCTTAATGAGCAGTTCTTC
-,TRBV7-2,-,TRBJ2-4,CASSGGLAKNIQYF,TGTGCCAGCAGCGGGGGACTTGCCAAAAACATCCAGTACTTC
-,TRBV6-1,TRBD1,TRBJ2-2,CASSHGAASTGALFF,TGTGCCAGCAGCCACGGGGCGGCGAGCACAGGGGCGCTGTTTTTT
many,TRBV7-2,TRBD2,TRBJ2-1,CASSLSLAAPYEQFF,TGTGCCAGCAGCTTGTCGCTAGCGGCACCCTACGAGCAGTTCTTC